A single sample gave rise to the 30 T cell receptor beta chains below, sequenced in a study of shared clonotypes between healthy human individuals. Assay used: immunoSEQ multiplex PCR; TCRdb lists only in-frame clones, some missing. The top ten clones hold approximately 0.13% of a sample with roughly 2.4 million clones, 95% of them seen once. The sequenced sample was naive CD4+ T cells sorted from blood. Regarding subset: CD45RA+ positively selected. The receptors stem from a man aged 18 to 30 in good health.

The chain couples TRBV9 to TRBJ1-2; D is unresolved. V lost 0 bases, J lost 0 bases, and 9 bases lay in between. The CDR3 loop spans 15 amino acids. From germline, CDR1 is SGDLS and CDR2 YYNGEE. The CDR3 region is CASSVGFAANYGYTF. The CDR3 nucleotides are TGTGCCAGCAGCGTAGGATTTGCAGCTAACTATGGCTACACCTTC. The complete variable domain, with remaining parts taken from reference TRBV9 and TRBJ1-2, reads DSGVTQTPKHLITATGQRVTLRCSPRSGDLSVYWYQQSLDQGLQFLIQYYNGEERAKGNILERFSAQQFPDLHSELNLSSLELGDSALYFCASSVGFAANYGYTFGSGTRLTVV.

The CDR3, as DNA: TGTGCCAGCAGTTTTTCCCAGCGGGGTGAAAATGAGCAGTTCTTC. Encoded protein: CASSFSQRGENEQFF. The chain recombines TRBV28 with TRBJ2-1; 7 nucleotides agree with TRBD2. CDR3 length equals 15 residues. Germline loops: CDR1 MDHEN, CDR2 SYDVKM. With 3 bases clipped from V and 7 bases from J, the junction kept 9 bases outside the gene matches.

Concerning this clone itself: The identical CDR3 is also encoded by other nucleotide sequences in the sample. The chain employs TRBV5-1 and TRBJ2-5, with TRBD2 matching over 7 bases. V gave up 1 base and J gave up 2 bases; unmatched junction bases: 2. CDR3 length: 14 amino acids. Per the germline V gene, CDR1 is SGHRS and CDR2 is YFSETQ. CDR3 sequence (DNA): TGCGCCAGCAGCTTGTCAGCGGGGCAAGAGACCCAGTACTTC. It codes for CASSLSAGQETQYF.

The CDR3 region is CASSLGSGRGGNEQYF. The CDR3 coding sequence is TGTGCCAGCAGCTTGGGTAGCGGGAGGGGAGGGAACGAGCAGTACTTC. The chain has TRBV7-2 and TRBJ2-7, with 11 bases that match TRBD2. V shed 3 bases and J 5 bases; nucleotides not matched to a gene: 9. CDR1 is SGHTA and CDR2 is FQGNSA in the germline V gene. The CDR3 loop spans 16 amino acids.

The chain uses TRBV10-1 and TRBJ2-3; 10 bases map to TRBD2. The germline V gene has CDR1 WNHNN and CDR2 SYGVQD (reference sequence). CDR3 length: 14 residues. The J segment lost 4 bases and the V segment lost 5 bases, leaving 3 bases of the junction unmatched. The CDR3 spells CASSSGRGADTQYF. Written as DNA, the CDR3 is TGCGCCAGCAGTAGCGGGAGGGGTGCAGATACGCAGTATTTT.

The CDR3 nucleotides are TGTGCCATCAGTGAGTCGAGGGCTCTCGGCAGCTATGGCTACACCTTC. This translates into CAISESRALGSYGYTF. This chain uses TRBV10-3 with TRBJ1-2; D is ambiguous. Germline CDR1 and CDR2: ENHRY and SYGVKD. Trimming cost V 0 bases and J 4 bases, with 15 bases left between them. The CDR3 is made up of 16 amino acids.

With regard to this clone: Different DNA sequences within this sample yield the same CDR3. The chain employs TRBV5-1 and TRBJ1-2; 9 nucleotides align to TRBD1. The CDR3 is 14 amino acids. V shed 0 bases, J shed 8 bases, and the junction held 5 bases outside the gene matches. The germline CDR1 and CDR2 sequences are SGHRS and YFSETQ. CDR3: CASSLDGQGYGYTF. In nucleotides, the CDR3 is TGCGCCAGCAGCTTGGACGGACAGGGGTACGGCTACACCTTC.

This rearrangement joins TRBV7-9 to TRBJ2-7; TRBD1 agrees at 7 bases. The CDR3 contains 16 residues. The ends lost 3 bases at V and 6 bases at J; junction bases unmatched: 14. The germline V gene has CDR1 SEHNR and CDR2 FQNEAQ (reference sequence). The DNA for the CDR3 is TGTGCCAGCAGCTTTTATAGAGACAGGGCTGAAGCCGAGCAGTACTTC. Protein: CASSFYRDRAEAEQYF.

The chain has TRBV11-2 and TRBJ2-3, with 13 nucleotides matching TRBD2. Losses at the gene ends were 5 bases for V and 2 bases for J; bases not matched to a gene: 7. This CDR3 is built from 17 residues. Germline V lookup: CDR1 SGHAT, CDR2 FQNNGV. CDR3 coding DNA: TGTGCCAGCAGCCGAACCGGGACTAGCGGGAACACAGATACGCAGTATTTT. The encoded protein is CASSRTGTSGNTDTQYF.

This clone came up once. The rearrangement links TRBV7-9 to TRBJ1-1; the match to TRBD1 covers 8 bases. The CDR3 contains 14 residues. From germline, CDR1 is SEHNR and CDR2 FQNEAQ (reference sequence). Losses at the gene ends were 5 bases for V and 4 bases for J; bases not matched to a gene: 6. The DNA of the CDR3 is TGTGCCAGCAGCAGACAGGGGATTACCACTGAAGCTTTCTTT. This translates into CASSRQGITTEAFF.

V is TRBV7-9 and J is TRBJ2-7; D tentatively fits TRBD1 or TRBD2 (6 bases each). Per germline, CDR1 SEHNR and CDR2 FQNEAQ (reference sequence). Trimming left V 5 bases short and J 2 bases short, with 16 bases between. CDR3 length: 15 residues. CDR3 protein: CASSPRGPRTYEQYF. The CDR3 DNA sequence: TGTGCCAGCAGCCCTCGGGGGCCGAGGACCTACGAGCAGTACTTC.

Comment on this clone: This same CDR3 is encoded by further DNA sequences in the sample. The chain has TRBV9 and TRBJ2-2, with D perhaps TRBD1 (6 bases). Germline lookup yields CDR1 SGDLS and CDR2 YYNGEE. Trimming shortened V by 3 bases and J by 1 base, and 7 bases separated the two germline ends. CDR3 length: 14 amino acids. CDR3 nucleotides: TGTGCCAGCAGCGCGGACAGGAACACCGGGGAGCTGTTTTTT. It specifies CASSADRNTGELFF.

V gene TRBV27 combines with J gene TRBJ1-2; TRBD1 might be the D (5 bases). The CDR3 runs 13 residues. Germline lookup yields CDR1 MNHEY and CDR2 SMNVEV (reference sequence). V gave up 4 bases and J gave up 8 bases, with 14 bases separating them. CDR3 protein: CASSSLGWGGYTF. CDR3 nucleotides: TGTGCCAGCAGTTCCCTTGGGTGGGGCGGCTACACCTTC.

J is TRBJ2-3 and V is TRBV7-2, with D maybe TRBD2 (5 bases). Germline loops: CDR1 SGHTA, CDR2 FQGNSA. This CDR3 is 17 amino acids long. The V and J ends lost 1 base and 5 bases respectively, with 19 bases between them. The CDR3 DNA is TGTGCCAGCAGCTTAGTTGCCTTGGCTAGCTACGTAGATACGCAGTATTTT. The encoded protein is CASSLVALASYVDTQYF. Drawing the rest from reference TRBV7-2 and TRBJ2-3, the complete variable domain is GAGVSQSPSNKVTEKGKDVELRCDPISGHTALYWYRQSLGQGLEFLIYFQGNSAPDKSGLPSDRFSAERTGGSVSTLTIQRTQQEDSAVYLCASSLVALASYVDTQYFGPGTRLTVL.

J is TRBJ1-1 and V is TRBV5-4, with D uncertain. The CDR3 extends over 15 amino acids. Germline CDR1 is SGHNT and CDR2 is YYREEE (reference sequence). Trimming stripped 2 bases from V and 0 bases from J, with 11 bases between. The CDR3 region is CASSFSPALNTEAFF. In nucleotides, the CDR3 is TGTGCCAGCAGCTTTTCACCAGCCCTGAACACTGAAGCTTTCTTT.

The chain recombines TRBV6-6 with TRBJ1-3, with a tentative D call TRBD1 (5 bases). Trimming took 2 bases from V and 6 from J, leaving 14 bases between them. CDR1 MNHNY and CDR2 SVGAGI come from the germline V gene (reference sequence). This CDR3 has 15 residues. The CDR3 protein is CASSYGTSAENTIYF. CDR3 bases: TGTGCCAGCAGTTACGGGACGTCGGCAGAAAACACCATATATTTT.

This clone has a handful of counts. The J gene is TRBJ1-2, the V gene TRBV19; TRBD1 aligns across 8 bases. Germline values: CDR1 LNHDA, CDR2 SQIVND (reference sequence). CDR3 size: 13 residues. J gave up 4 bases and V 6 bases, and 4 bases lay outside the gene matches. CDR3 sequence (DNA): TGTGCCAGTAGGACAGGGGAACCCTATGGCTACACCTTC. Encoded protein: CASRTGEPYGYTF.

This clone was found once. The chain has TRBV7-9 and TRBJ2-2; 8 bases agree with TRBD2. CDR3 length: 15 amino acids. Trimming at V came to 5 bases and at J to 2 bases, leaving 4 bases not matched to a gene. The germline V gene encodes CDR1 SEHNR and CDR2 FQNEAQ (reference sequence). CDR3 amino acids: CASSRGGLNTGELFF. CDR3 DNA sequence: TGTGCCAGCAGCCGGGGGGGCCTCAACACCGGGGAGCTGTTTTTT.

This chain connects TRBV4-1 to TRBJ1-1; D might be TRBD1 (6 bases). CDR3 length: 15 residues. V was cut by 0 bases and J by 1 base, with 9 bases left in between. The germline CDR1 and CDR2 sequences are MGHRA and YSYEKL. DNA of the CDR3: TGCGCCAGCAGCCAAGACGGGACATGGAACACTGAAGCTTTCTTT. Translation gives CASSQDGTWNTEAFF.

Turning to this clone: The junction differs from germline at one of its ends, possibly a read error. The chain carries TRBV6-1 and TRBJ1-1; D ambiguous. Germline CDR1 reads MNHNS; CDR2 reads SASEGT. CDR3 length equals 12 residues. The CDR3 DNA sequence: TGTGCCAGCAGTTTCGTGAATACTGAAGCTTTCTTT. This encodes CASSFVNTEAFF.

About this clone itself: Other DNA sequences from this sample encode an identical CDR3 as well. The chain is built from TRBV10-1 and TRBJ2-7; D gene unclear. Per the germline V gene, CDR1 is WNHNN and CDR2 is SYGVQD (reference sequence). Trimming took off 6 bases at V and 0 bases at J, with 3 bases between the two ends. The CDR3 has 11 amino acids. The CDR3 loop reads CASSNSYEQYF. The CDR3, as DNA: TGCGCCAGCAGCAACTCCTACGAGCAGTACTTC.

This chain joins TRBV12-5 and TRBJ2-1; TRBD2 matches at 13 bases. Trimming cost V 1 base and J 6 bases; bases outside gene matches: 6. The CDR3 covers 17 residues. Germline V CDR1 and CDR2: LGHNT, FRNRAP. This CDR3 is CASGLALLAGGPNEQFF. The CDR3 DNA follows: TGTGCTAGTGGTTTGGCCCTACTAGCGGGGGGGCCCAATGAGCAGTTCTTC.

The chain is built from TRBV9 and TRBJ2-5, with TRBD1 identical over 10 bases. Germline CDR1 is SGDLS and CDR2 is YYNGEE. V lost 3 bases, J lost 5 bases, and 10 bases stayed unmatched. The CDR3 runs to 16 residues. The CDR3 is CASSGRQGAIGETQYF. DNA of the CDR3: TGTGCCAGCAGCGGACGACAGGGGGCGATAGGGGAGACCCAGTACTTC.

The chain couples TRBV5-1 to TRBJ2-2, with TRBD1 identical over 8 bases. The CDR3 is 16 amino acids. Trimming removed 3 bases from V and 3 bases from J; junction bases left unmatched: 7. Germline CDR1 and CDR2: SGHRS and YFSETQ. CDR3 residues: CASSYYGTGYTGELFF. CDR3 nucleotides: TGCGCCAGCAGCTACTACGGGACAGGATACACCGGGGAGCTGTTTTTT. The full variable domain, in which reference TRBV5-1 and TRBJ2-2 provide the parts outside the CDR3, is KAGVTQTPRYLIKTRGQQVTLSCSPISGHRSVSWYQQTPGQGLQFLFEYFSETQRNKGNFPGRFSGRQFSNSRSEMNVSTLELGDSALYLCASSYYGTGYTGELFFGEGSRLTVL.

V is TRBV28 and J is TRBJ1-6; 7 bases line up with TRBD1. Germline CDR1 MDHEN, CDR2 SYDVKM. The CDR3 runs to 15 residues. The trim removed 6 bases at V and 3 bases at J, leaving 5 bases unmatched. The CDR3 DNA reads TGTGCCAGCAGAACGGGACAGATCTATAATTCACCCCTCCACTTT. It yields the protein CASRTGQIYNSPLHF.

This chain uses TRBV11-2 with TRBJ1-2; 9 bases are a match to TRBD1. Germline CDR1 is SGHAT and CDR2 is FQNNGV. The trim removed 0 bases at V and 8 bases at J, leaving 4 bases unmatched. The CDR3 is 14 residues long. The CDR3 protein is CASSLEQGAYGYTF. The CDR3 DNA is TGTGCCAGCAGCTTAGAACAGGGGGCTTACGGCTACACCTTC.

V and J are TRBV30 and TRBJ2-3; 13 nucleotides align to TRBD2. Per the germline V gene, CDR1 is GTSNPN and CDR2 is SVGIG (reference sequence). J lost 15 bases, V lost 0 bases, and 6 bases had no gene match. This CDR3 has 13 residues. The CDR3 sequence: CAWSVLAGGPEYF. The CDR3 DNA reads TGTGCCTGGAGTGTACTAGCGGGAGGGCCCGAATATTTT.

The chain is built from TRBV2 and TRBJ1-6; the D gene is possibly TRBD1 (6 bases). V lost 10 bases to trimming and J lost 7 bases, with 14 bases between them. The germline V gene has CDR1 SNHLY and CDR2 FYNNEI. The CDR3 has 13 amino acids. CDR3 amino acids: CATGGRLNSPLHF. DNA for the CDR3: TGTGCCACCGGGGGCAGATTAAATTCACCCCTCCACTTT.

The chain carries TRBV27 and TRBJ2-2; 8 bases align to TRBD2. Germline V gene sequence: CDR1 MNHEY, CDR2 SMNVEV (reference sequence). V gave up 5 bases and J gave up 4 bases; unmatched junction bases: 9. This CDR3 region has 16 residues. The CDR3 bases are TGTGCCAGCAGTCGTATAGCGGGGAGCCCCACCGGGGAGCTGTTTTTT. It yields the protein CASSRIAGSPTGELFF.

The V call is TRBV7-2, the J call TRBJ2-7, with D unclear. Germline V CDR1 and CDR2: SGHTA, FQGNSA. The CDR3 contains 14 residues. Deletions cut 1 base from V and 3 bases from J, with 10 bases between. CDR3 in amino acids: CASSLENGVYEQYF. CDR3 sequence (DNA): TGTGCCAGCAGCTTAGAAAATGGGGTCTACGAGCAGTACTTC.